The 12 T cell receptor beta chains below come from one sample, sequenced in a study of B cell selection in AIRE deficiency. The method was immunoSEQ multiplex PCR; TCRdb's version includes in-frame clones alone and lacks a portion of them. The profile shows more than 12,000 clones, approximately 94% of them singletons. Sorted regulatory T cells were CD4-positive, CD25-high and CD127-low or negative. Input material: Tregs sorted from PBMCs. The origin of the receptors is a human donor with AIRE deficiency.

The sample holds one count of this clone. This rearrangement joins TRBV5-5 to TRBJ1-2, with D unclear. The CDR3 contains 16 residues. The V and J ends lost 0 bases and 4 bases respectively, with 16 bases between them. In germline, CDR1 is SGHKS, CDR2 YYEKEE (reference sequence). In DNA form, the CDR3 reads TGTGCCAGCAGCTTGGGAGTAACAGTACGACTCTATGGCTACACCTTC. It translates to CASSLGVTVRLYGYTF.

The sample holds one count of this clone. The chain links TRBV21-1 to TRBJ2-7; the table gives TRBD2 as D, unverified against the DNA. TRBV21-1 is an annotated pseudogene. The CDR3 extends over 15 amino acids. CDR3 residues: CASSCPIATRDEQYF. CDR3 nucleotide sequence: TGTGCCAGCAGTTGTCCTATAGCTACACGAGACGAGCAGTACTTC.

This chain links TRBV2 with TRBJ1-2; 9 nucleotides align to TRBD1. Germline CDR1 and CDR2: SNHLY and FYNNEI. V was clipped by 6 bases and J by 4 bases; unmatched bases: 9. This CDR3 contains 15 residues. Here the CDR3 DNA reads TGTGCCAGCAGAGTAGGGACAGGGTATCGCTATGGCTACACCTTC. It yields the protein CASRVGTGYRYGYTF.

This rearrangement joins TRBV7-2 to TRBJ2-5; 9 nucleotides agree with TRBD1. The CDR3 is 16 residues long. Germline CDR1 SGHTA, CDR2 FQGNSA. J lost 5 bases, V lost 5 bases, and 12 bases had no gene match. CDR3 nucleotides: TGTGCCAGCAGCCCAGGACAGGGGCAGGGCCGGGAGACCCAGTACTTC. This translates into CASSPGQGQGRETQYF.

J is TRBJ2-1 and V is TRBV27; 8 positions agree with TRBD2. Germline values: CDR1 MNHEY, CDR2 SMNVEV (reference sequence). The CDR3 has 16 residues. After removal of 5 bases from V and 0 bases from J, the junction contained 6 bases not matched to a gene. The CDR3, as DNA: TGTGCCAGCAGTCCTATAGCGGGAAGCTCCTACAATGAGCAGTTCTTC. It codes for CASSPIAGSSYNEQFF.

V usage is TRBV29-1 and J usage is TRBJ2-5, with TRBD2 matching 9 bases. Germline V lookup: CDR1 SQVTM, CDR2 ANQGSEA. This CDR3 has 15 residues. V lost 5 bases to trimming and J lost 4 bases; unmatched junction nucleotides: 11. The CDR3 coding sequence is TGCAGCGTTCGGGGGCCAGCGGGAGGCGCAGAGACCCAGTACTTC. This codes for CSVRGPAGGAETQYF.

The genes are TRBV7-8 and TRBJ1-5; D ambiguous. CDR1 is SGHVS, CDR2 FQNEAQ, per germline. The CDR3 runs 16 residues. V was pared by 5 bases and J by 4 bases, with 18 bases between. CDR3 coding DNA: TGTGCCAGCAGCGCTGCGGCAGGCGGATTAAATCAGCCCCAGCATTTT. Amino acids: CASSAAAGGLNQPQHF.

The gene calls are TRBV7-8 and TRBJ2-7, with D tentatively TRBD2 (5 bases). Germline CDR1 SGHVS, CDR2 FQNEAQ. This CDR3 is 15 amino acids long. Trimming took 1 base from V and 1 from J, leaving 11 bases between them. CDR3 sequence (DNA): TGTGCCAGCAGCTTAGTCGGACTGGGATCCTACGAGCAGTACTTC. It is translated as CASSLVGLGSYEQYF.

V and J are TRBV5-1 and TRBJ2-3, with a tentative D call TRBD2 (5 bases). CDR1 and CDR2 from the germline V gene are SGHRS and YFSETQ. V shed 0 bases and J shed 0 bases, with 11 bases lying between them. The CDR3 is made up of 16 amino acids. CDR3 amino acids: CASSLVGRTSTDTQYF. Written as DNA, the CDR3 is TGCGCCAGCAGCTTGGTCGGGCGGACTAGCACAGATACGCAGTATTTT.

This clone is a singleton in its sample. The CDR3, as DNA: TGTGCCAGCAGCTTGAGACAGACCTATGGCTACACCTTC. It codes for CASSLRQTYGYTF. The chain has TRBV28 and TRBJ1-2; perhaps TRBD1 as D (5 bases). The CDR3 totals 13 residues. V was pared by 6 bases and J by 4 bases, with 12 bases between. Germline V gene data show CDR1 as MDHEN and CDR2 as SYDVKM.

The chain recombines TRBV6-9 with TRBJ2-1; 10 bases map to TRBD2. V lost 7 bases to trimming and J lost 8 bases; unmatched junction nucleotides: 17. The germline gives CDR1 MNHGY, CDR2 SVAAGI. The CDR3 sequence is 17 residues long. The CDR3 bases are TGTGCCAGCAACCGGGGGGAAGCGGGAGGGCCCTCATATGAGCAGTTCTTC. The encoded protein is CASNRGEAGGPSYEQFF.

This clone was counted between two and nine times. The genes are TRBV30 and TRBJ1-6; D unclear. Germline assignment: CDR1 GTSNPN and CDR2 SVGIG (reference sequence). The V and J ends lost 4 bases and 5 bases respectively, with 6 bases between them. The CDR3 covers 12 residues. This chain's CDR3 is CAWNRDNSPLHF. The DNA of the CDR3 is TGTGCCTGGAACAGAGATAATTCACCCCTCCACTTT.